The 17 T cell receptor beta chains reported below all come from one sample, sequenced in a study of response to subunit inactivated influenza vaccine. TCRdb re-analysed the RT-PCR reads in MiXCR, keeping a single row per CDR3 protein. Found here are 550,000 to 800,000 distinct CDR3 sequences, over 11% of them singletons; the top ten hold roughly 6.4%. The source was PBMCs from blood, collected around 14 days before vaccination. All receptors derive from a man aged 45-65 years who received an inactivated influenza vaccine.

The J gene is TRBJ2-7, the V gene TRBV6-5; the D call may be TRBD1 or TRBD2 (6 bases each). V gave up 0 bases and J gave up 0 bases, with 18 bases separating them. CDR3 length equals 18 residues. Germline V CDR1 and CDR2: MNHEY, SVGAGI. The CDR3 coding sequence is TGTGCCAGCAGTTACTCGGGGGGCGTCTTCCCAAGCTCCTACGAGCAGTACTTC. Amino acid sequence: CASSYSGGVFPSSYEQYF.

The chain is built from TRBV15 and TRBJ2-1; D remains ambiguous. CDR1 and CDR2 (germline): LNHNV, YYDKDF (reference sequence). Trimming removed 3 bases at V and 6 bases at J, with 6 bases between. This CDR3 contains 12 residues. CDR3 DNA: TGTGCCACCAGCAGGTGGGGCAATGAGCAGTTCTTC. Its protein is CATSRWGNEQFF.

The chain has TRBV12-3 or TRBV12-4 and TRBJ1-2, with D perhaps TRBD1 (5 bases). This CDR3 has 14 amino acids. V was shortened by 4 bases and J by 3 bases, with 12 bases between the two germline ends. DNA for the CDR3: TGTGCCAGCAGTTCCCCAGAGGGGTACTATGGCTACACCTTC. Translating gives CASSSPEGYYGYTF.

This chain joins TRBV4-3 and TRBJ2-4; TRBD1 agrees at 9 bases. V was clipped by 0 bases and J by 8 bases; unmatched bases: 5. This CDR3 region has 15 residues. CDR1 is LGHNA and CDR2 is YSLEER in the germline V gene. The CDR3 DNA reads as TGCGCCAGCAGCCAAGATTGGGGACAGGGATACATTCAGTACTTC. It yields the protein CASSQDWGQGYIQYF.

The chain joins TRBV2 to TRBJ1-3, with no clear D. The CDR3 runs to 15 residues. The germline V gene encodes CDR1 SNHLY and CDR2 FYNNEI. V lost 6 bases and J lost 4, with 16 bases in between. CDR3 coding DNA: TGTGCCAGCAGACCCAGGACCGGGCTGGGAAACACCATATATTTT. Amino acids: CASRPRTGLGNTIYF.

This clonotype was seen only a few times. This chain joins TRBV4-1 and TRBJ2-3, with 13 bases that match TRBD2. J lost 9 bases, V lost 0 bases, and 6 bases had no gene match. The CDR3 runs to 16 residues. Germline V gene sequence: CDR1 MGHRA, CDR2 YSYEKL. CDR3: CASSQEEGLAGRTQYF. CDR3 nucleotide sequence: TGCGCCAGCAGCCAAGAAGAGGGACTAGCGGGACGAACGCAGTATTTT.

This clonotype was recorded at least ten times. The rearrangement uses TRBV12-3 or TRBV12-4 and TRBJ2-7; D ambiguous. V shed 3 bases and J shed 6 bases, with 9 bases lying between them. This CDR3 is built from 12 residues. CDR3 amino acids: CASSFPGSEQYF. For the CDR3, the DNA is TGTGCCAGCAGTTTCCCGGGTAGCGAGCAGTACTTC.

In the case of this clonotype: A junction boundary mismatches the germline segment, possibly from a read error. The genes are TRBV12-3 or TRBV12-4 and TRBJ1-2; D may be TRBD1 (5 bases). CDR3 size: 13 residues. The CDR3 loop is CASSLGDSLHSIF. DNA for the CDR3: TGTGCCAGCAGTTTAGGCGACAGCTTACATTCTATCTTC.

The rearrangement links TRBV27 to TRBJ2-4; D call uncertain. Germline V gene lookup returns CDR1 MNHEY and CDR2 SMNVEV (reference sequence). Trimming took off 8 bases at V and 2 bases at J, with 4 bases between the two ends. The CDR3 loop spans 11 amino acids. The chain's CDR3 is CASGPKNIQYF. The CDR3 DNA reads as TGTGCCAGCGGGCCCAAAAACATTCAGTACTTC.

This clonotype was seen only a few times. This chain uses TRBV7-9 with TRBJ2-1, with 8 bases lining up with TRBD2. CDR3 size: 16 residues. Germline V CDR1 and CDR2: SEHNR, FQNEAQ (reference sequence). V was pared by 5 bases and J by 4 bases, with 10 bases of the junction left unmatched. CDR3 amino acids: CASSPRRTSRYNEQFF. DNA of the CDR3: TGTGCCAGCAGCCCTCGGCGGACTAGCAGGTACAATGAGCAGTTCTTC.

There are a few counts of this clonotype. The chain carries TRBV3-1 and TRBJ2-1; TRBD2 agrees at 12 bases. V was clipped by 4 bases and J by 9 bases; unmatched bases: 13. The CDR3 totals 17 residues. Germline CDR1 is LGHDT and CDR2 is YNNKEL (reference sequence). CDR3 residues: CASSLGLAGSGNGEQFF. CDR3 in DNA: TGTGCCAGCAGCCTAGGACTAGCGGGATCGGGAAACGGTGAGCAGTTCTTC.

The chain links TRBV7-8 to TRBJ2-7; D ambiguous. From germline, CDR1 is SGHVS and CDR2 FQNEAQ. The V end was cut by 5 bases, the J end by 2 bases, with 22 bases between. The CDR3 is 17 amino acids. The CDR3 bases are TGTGCCAGCAGCCTGACATGGACGGTTTTGGACCCCTACGAGCAGTACTTC. Protein product: CASSLTWTVLDPYEQYF. Full variable domain (missing parts from reference TRBV7-8 and TRBJ2-7): GAGVSQSPRYKVAKRGQDVALRCDPISGHVSLFWYQQALGQGPEFLTYFQNEAQLDKSGLPSDRFFAERPEGSVSTLKIQRTQQEDSAVYLCASSLTWTVLDPYEQYFGPGTRLTVT.

This clonotype was counted only a few times. The chain links TRBV20-1 to TRBJ2-5, with 11 nucleotides matching TRBD1. Per the germline V gene, CDR1 is DFQATT and CDR2 is SNEGSKA (reference sequence). The V segment lost 3 bases and the J segment 5 bases; nucleotides outside the gene matches: 5. CDR3 length: 14 amino acids. The CDR3 bases are TGCAGTGCTAGCGGGACAGGGGGACAGGAGACCCAGTACTTC. It translates to CSASGTGGQETQYF.

This clonotype was counted ten times or more. The V and J genes are TRBV28 and TRBJ1-4; TRBD1 agrees at 7 bases. Trimming cost V 6 bases and J 0 bases; bases outside gene matches: 4. This CDR3 comprises 15 residues. Germline CDR1 is MDHEN and CDR2 is SYDVKM. The CDR3 DNA reads TGTGCCAGCAGATGGGACAGCACAACTAATGAAAAACTGTTTTTT. This codes for CASRWDSTTNEKLFF.

This clonotype showed up just a few times. The gene calls are TRBV7-8 and TRBJ2-3; 11 positions agree with TRBD2. With V trimmed by 5 bases and J by 3 bases, 7 bases remained unmatched. This CDR3 has 16 residues. Germline CDR1 is SGHVS and CDR2 is FQNEAQ. The CDR3 region has the DNA TGTGCCAGCAGCGACCTACTAGCGGGAGCTACAGATACGCAGTATTTT. It specifies CASSDLLAGATDTQYF.

CDR3 sequence reads: CASSLWITDTQYF. In DNA, the CDR3 is TGTGCCAGCAGCCTTTGGATCACAGATACGCAGTATTTT. The chain couples TRBV12-3 or TRBV12-4 to TRBJ2-3, with D uncertain. The V gene lost 6 bases and the J gene lost 2 bases, with 9 bases spanning the gap. The CDR3 contains 13 residues.

This clonotype was counted between two and nine times. CDR3 protein: CASSLSSFANTGELFF. CDR3 DNA: TGCGCCAGCAGCTTGTCGTCGTTCGCGAACACCGGGGAGCTGTTTTTT. The chain joins TRBV5-1 to TRBJ2-2; D remains ambiguous. Trimming took 1 base from V and 0 from J, leaving 10 bases between them. The V gene's germline CDR1 is SGHRS and CDR2 YFSETQ. The CDR3 runs 16 residues.